Each of the 9 T cell receptor beta chains below was sequenced from the same sample in a study of blood T cell repertoires in COVID-19. Assay: immunoSEQ multiplex PCR; the TCRdb copy retains only in-frame clones and omits some. Of hundreds of thousands of clones listed, around 82% are singletons. The sequenced material came from PBMCs or T cells enriched from blood (not recorded which). The receptor set was obtained from a man aged 30 to 39 with acute COVID-19.

The chain combines TRBV3-1 (or the pseudogene TRBV3-2) with TRBJ2-1; TRBD2 matches 14 bases. CDR3 length: 15 residues. V shed 4 bases, J shed 9 bases, and the junction held 5 bases outside the gene matches. The germline V gene encodes CDR1 LGHDT and CDR2 YNNKEL (reference sequence). DNA of the CDR3: TGTGCCAGCAGCCCGACTAGCGGGGGGGCGTTTGAGCAGTTCTTC. This translates into CASSPTSGGAFEQFF.

This clone was seen a single time. The genes are TRBV27 and TRBJ1-2; TRBD1 matches 7 bases. Germline V CDR1 and CDR2: MNHEY, SMNVEV (reference sequence). The V and J ends lost 4 bases and 1 base, in that order; junction bases with no gene match: 6. This CDR3 has 15 residues. CDR3 region: CASSSLTGFNYGYTF. CDR3 nucleotide sequence: TGTGCCAGCAGTTCGTTGACAGGGTTTAACTATGGCTACACCTTC.

The chain uses TRBV4-1 and TRBJ2-2; TRBD1 agrees at 10 bases. CDR1 and CDR2 from the germline V gene are MGHRA and YSYEKL. With V trimmed by 4 bases and J by 5 bases, 4 bases remained unmatched. CDR3 length: 15 amino acids. CDR3 bases: TGCGCCAGCAGCCTCCGGGACAGGGGAACCGGGGAGCTGTTTTTT. Its protein product is CASSLRDRGTGELFF.

V usage is TRBV10-2 and J usage is TRBJ1-4; D remains ambiguous. Per the germline V gene, CDR1 is WSHSY and CDR2 is SAAADI. V lost 2 bases, J lost 8 bases, and 6 bases lay in between. The CDR3 contains 12 residues. CDR3 sequence (DNA): TGCGCCAGCAGTGAGGGGGAGGAAAAACTGTTTTTT. Translating it yields CASSEGEEKLFF.

The chain uses TRBV9 and TRBJ1-2, with 8 bases aligning to TRBD1. V gave up 0 bases and J gave up 4 bases; unmatched junction bases: 11. This CDR3 spans 17 amino acids. CDR1 and CDR2 (germline): SGDLS, YYNGEE. This CDR3 is CASSVVGQVFGTYGYTF. As DNA, the CDR3 is TGTGCCAGCAGCGTAGTGGGACAGGTCTTCGGTACCTATGGCTACACCTTC.

The chain carries TRBV2 and TRBJ2-1, with TRBD1 identical over 9 bases. The CDR3 consists of 15 residues. V lost 3 bases, J lost 4 bases, and 4 bases stayed unmatched. CDR1 is SNHLY and CDR2 is FYNNEI in the germline V gene. The CDR3 nucleotides are TGTGCCAGCAGTGATACAGGGGGCGGTTACAATGAGCAGTTCTTC. Its protein product is CASSDTGGGYNEQFF. The full variable domain, its missing parts supplied by reference TRBV2 and TRBJ2-1, is EPEVTQTPSHQVTQMGQEVILRCVPISNHLYFYWYRQILGQKVEFLVSFYNNEISEKSEIFDDQFSVERPDGSNFTLKIRSTKLEDSAMYFCASSDTGGGYNEQFFGPGTRLTVL.

The V call is TRBV24-1, the J call TRBJ2-1; the D is unclear. V was trimmed by 0 bases and J by 5 bases, leaving 13 bases between them. The length of the CDR3 is 16 residues. The germline gives CDR1 KGHDR, CDR2 SFDVKD. The CDR3 bases are TGTGCCACCAGTGATTTGATCGGGTTTTTCGACAATGAGCAGTTCTTC. Its translation is CATSDLIGFFDNEQFF.

V and J are TRBV9 and TRBJ1-2, with D unclear. V lost 4 bases and J lost 5, with 15 bases in between. The germline CDR1 and CDR2 sequences are SGDLS and YYNGEE. The CDR3 totals 14 residues. The CDR3, as DNA: TGTGCCAGCAGCCAAAACAACAATCCTTATGGCTACACCTTC. This gives the protein CASSQNNNPYGYTF.

There are many counts of this clone. In the same sample, other DNA sequences code for this CDR3. This sequence joins TRBV5-6 and TRBJ1-2; 7 bases fit TRBD1. The length of the CDR3 is 14 residues. From germline, CDR1 is SGHDT and CDR2 YYEEEE. V dropped 3 bases and J dropped 4; count of bases not matched to a gene: 6. CDR3 amino acids: CASSSRTGVYGYTF. The CDR3 bases are TGTGCCAGCAGCTCCCGGACAGGAGTCTATGGCTACACCTTC.